The sequence of this T cell receptor beta chain was determined in a study of PD-1 blockade in classical Hodgkin lymphoma. Clones were sequenced by immunoSEQ multiplex PCR, and TCRdb holds only the in-frame ones, with some missing. The sample lists roughly 42,000 clones, around 74% seen once, with approximately 2.6% in the top ten. The CDR3 has 14 residues. Germline V gene data show CDR1 as SGHVS and CDR2 as FQNEAQ. Trimming stripped 0 bases from V and 5 bases from J, with 10 bases between. Noted time point: cycle 4 day 1 (C4D1), after six to seven weeks of nivolumab. Relapse after autologous stem cell transplantation occurred in every patient, and brentuximab vedotin exposure varied. Study findings and constraints: The diversity seen at baseline in complete responders resembled that of newly diagnosed patients.

Notes on this clone: Its antigen remains unidentified.

V usage is TRBV7-8 and J usage is TRBJ2-5; D possibly corresponds to TRBD2 (5 bases). This receptor was taken from a human donor with classical Hodgkin lymphoma. The source was peripheral blood mononuclear cells (PBMCs), collected before the fourth cycle of nivolumab. The chain's CDR3 is CASSLARAPETQYF. For the CDR3, the DNA is TGTGCCAGCAGCTTAGCGAGGGCTCCGGAGACCCAGTACTTC.